The clone carrying this TCR beta chain was recorded a few times. The data originate from a study of blood T cells in healthy people across ages. Primed by a sample-barcoded 5' primer and a J-beta primer mix, a second PCR proceeded for about 7 to 12 cycles. Using its own MiXCR run on the 5' RACE reads, TCRdb lists one record per CDR3 protein. This sample yields over a million distinct CDR3 sequences, of which around 43% are seen a single time; 18% belongs to the top ten. This CDR3 is built from 15 residues. Germline-derived CDR1 and CDR2 are SGHKS and YYEKEE (reference sequence). Sequencing used blood. The chain is built from TRBV5-5 and TRBJ2-5; 8 bases are shared with TRBD1. The end of the DNA aligns better with TRBJ2-7, so the J call may be wrong. The source of this sequence is an older woman in good health. The CDR3 DNA sequence: TGTGCCAGCAGCTTGGTTGGGCAGGGGGCAGGCGAGCAGTACTTC. It is translated as CASSLVGQGAGEQYF.